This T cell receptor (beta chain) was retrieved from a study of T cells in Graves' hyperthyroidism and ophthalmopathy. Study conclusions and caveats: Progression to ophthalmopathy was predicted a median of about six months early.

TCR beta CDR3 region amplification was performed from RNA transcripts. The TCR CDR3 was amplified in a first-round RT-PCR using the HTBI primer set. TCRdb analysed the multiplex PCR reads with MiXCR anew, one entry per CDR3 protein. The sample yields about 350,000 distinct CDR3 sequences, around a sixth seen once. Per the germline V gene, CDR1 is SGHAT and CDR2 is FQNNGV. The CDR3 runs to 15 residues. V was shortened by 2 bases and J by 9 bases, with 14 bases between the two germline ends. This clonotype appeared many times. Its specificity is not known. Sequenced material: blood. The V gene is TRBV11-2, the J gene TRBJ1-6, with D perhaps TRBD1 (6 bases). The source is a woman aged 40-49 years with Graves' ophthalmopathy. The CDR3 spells CASSLKQGGSSPLHF. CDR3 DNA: TGTGCCAGCAGCTTAAAACAGGGAGGTAGTTCACCCCTCCACTTT. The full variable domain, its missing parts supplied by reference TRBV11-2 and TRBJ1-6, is EAGVAQSPRYKIIEKRQSVAFWCNPISGHATLYWYQQILGQGPKLLIQFQNNGVVDDSQLPKDRFSAERLKGVDSTLKIQPAKLEDSAVYLCASSLKQGGSSPLHFGNGTRLTVT.